This T cell receptor (beta chain) was captured in a study of cytomegalovirus exposure and HLA in healthy donors. Germline V gene data show CDR1 as SGHTA and CDR2 as FQGNSA. There are 12 residues in the CDR3. Profiled with immunoSEQ multiplex PCR; TCRdb holds only in-frame clones, not every one. The sample has around 190,000 clones, about 81% seen once. This clone has just a few counts. The chain links TRBV7-2 to TRBJ1-2; 7 nucleotides agree with TRBD1. Sequenced material: PBMCs. The TCR sequence derives from a woman aged 25 to 39 in good health and CMV-seronegative. CDR3 DNA sequence: TGTTGCTCCGGACAGGAAAACTATGGCTACACCTTC. Protein sequence: CCSGQENYGYTF.